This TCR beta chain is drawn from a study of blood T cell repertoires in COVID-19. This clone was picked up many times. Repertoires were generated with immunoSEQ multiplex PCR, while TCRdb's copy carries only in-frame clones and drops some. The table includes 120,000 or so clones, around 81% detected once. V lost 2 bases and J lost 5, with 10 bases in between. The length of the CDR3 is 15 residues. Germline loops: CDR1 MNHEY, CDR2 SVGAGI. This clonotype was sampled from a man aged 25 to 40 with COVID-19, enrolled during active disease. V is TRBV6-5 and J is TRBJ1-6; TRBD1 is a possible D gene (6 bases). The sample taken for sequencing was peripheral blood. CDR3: CASSYGPGDNSPLHF. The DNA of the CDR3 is TGTGCCAGCAGTTACGGGCCAGGGGATAATTCACCCCTCCACTTT.